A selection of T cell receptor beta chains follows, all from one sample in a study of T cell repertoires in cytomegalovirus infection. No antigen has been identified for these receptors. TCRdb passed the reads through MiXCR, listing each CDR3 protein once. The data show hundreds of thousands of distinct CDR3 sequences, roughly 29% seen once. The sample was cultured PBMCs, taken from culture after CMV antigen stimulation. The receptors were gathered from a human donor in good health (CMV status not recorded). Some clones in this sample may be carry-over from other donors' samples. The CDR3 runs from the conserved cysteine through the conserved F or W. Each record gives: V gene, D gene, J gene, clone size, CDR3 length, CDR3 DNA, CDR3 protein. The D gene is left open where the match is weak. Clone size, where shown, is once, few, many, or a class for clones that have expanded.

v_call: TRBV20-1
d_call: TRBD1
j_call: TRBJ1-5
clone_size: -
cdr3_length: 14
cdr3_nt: TGCAGTGCTTCAGGGGGCGCGGGCAATCAGCCCCAGCATTTT
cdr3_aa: CSASGGAGNQPQHF

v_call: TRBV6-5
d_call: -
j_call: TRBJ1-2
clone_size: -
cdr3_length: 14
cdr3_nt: TGTGCCAGCAGCCCGACAAGACAGGCTGGTGGCTACACCTTC
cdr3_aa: CASSPTRQAGGYTF

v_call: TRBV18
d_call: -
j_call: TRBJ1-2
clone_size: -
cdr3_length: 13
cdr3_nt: TGTGCCAGCTCACCGGGCGGAAACGGCGGCTACACCTTC
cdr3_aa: CASSPGGNGGYTF

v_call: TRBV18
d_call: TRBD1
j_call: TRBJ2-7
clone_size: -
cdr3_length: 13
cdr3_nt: TGTGCCAGCTCATCCGACAGGGCCTACGAGCAGTACTTC
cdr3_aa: CASSSDRAYEQYF

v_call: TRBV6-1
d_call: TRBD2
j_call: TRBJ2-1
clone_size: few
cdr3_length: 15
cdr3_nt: TGTGCCAGCAGGGATCTAGCGGGGGGGTGGAATGAGCAGTTCTTC
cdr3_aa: CASRDLAGGWNEQFF

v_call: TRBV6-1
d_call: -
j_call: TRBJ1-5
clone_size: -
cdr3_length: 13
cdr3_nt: TGTGCCAGCCAGAAGGGGGGCAATCAGCCCCAGCATTTT
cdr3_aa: CASQKGGNQPQHF

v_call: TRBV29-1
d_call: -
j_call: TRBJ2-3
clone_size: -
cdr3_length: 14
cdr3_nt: TGCAGCGGAGGGACCCACTATACCACAGATACGCAGTATTTT
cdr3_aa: CSGGTHYTTDTQYF

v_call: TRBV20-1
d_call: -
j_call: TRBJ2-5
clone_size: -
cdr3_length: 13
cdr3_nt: TGCAGTGCTCAGTTAGGGACCCAAGAGACCCAGTACTTC
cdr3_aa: CSAQLGTQETQYF

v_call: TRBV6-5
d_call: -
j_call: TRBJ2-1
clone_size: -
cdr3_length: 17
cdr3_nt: TGTGCCAGCAGTTACTACGACGGGGATAGCTCCTACAATGAGCAGTTCTTC
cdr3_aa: CASSYYDGDSSYNEQFF

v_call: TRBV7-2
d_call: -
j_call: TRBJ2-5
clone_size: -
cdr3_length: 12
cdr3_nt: TGTGCCAGCAGCAAGTACCAAGAGACCCAGTACTTC
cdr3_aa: CASSKYQETQYF

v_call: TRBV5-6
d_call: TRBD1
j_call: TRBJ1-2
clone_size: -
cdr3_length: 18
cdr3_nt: TGTGCCAGCAGCCCATTGTCGGCAGGGGGCTCCTCTAACTATGGCTACACCTTC
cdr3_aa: CASSPLSAGGSSNYGYTF

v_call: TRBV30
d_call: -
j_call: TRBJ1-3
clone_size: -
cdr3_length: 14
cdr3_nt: TGTGCCTGGAGTGTTCCCCATTCTGGAAACACCATATATTTT
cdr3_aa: CAWSVPHSGNTIYF

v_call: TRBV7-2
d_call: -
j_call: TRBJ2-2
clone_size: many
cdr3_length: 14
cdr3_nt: TGTGCCAGCAGCTTAGCGCCGGACACCGGGGAGCTGTTTTTT
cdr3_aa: CASSLAPDTGELFF

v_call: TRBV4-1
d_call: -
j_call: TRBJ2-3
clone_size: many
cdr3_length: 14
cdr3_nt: TGCGCCAGCAGCCAAAGGTGGAGGACAGATACGCAGTATTTT
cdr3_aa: CASSQRWRTDTQYF

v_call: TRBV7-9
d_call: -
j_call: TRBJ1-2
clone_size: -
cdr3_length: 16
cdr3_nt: TGTGCCAGCAGCCTACTGGACAGCCCGAAACTCTATGGCTACACCTTC
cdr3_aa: CASSLLDSPKLYGYTF

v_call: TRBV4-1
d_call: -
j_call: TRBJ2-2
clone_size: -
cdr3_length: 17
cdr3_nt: TGTGCCAGCAGCCAAGATGTCGTGGTCAGGGGAACGGGGGAGCTGTTTTTT
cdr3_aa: CASSQDVVVRGTGELFF

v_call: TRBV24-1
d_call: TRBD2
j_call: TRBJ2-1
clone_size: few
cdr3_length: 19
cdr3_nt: TGTGCCACCAGTGACCGCTACCTGGGACTAGCGGGAGGATTCGATGAGCAGTTCTTC
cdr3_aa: CATSDRYLGLAGGFDEQFF

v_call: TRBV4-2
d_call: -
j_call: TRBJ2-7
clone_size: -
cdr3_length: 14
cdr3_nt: TGTGCCAGCAGCCAAGGACTAGGCCTCTACGAGCAGTACTTC
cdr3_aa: CASSQGLGLYEQYF

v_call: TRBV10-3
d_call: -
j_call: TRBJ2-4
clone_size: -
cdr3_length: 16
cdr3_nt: TGTGCCATCAGCGCGCAGCCAGGGATAGCCAAAAACATTCAGTACTTC
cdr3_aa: CAISAQPGIAKNIQYF

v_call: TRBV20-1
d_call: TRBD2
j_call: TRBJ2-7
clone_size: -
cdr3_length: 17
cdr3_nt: TGCAGTGCTAGAGGGAGCGGGAGGCCAATGAATTCCTACGAGCAGTACTTC
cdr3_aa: CSARGSGRPMNSYEQYF

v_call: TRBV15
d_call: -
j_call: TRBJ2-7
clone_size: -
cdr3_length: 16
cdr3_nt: TGTGCCACCAGCAGAGGTGGAGGACTGATTGAGTACGAGCAGTACTTC
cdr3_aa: CATSRGGGLIEYEQYF

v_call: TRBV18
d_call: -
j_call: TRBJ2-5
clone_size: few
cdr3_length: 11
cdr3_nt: TGTGCCAGCTCAGGGGAGGAGACCCAGTACTTC
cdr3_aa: CASSGEETQYF

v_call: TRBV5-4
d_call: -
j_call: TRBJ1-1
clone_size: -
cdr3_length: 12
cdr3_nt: TGTGCCAGCAGTTATGGACCCCGCCAAGCTTTCTTT
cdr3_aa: CASSYGPRQAFF

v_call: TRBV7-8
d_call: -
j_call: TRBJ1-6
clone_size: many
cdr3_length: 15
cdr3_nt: TGTGCCAGCAGCTTAGTGCAGGTGGGGAATTCACCCCTCCACTTT
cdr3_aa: CASSLVQVGNSPLHF

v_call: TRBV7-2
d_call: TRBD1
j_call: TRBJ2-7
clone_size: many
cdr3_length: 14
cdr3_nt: TGTGCCAGCAGCTTCGACAGGGGGGCTTACGAGCAGTACTTC
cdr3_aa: CASSFDRGAYEQYF

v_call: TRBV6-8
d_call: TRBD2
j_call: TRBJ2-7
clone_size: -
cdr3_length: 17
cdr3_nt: TGTGCCAGCCCTCTAACTAGCGAGGCCTACCTACCCTACGAGCAGTACTTC
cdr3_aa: CASPLTSEAYLPYEQYF

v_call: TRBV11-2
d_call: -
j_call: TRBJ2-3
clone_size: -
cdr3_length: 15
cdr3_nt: TGTGCCAGCAGCCGATGGACCAGGGACACAGATACGCAGTATTTT
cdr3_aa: CASSRWTRDTDTQYF

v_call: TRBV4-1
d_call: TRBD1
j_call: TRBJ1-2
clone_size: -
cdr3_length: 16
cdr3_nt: TGCGCCAGCAGCCAAGCTTTCTTGGGACAGGACTATGGCTACACCTTC
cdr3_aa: CASSQAFLGQDYGYTF

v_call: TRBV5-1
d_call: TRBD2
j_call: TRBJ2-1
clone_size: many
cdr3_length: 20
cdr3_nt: TGCGCCAGCAGCCTCACCGTCGATAATATAGCGGGAGCCTCCTACAATGAGCAGTTCTTC
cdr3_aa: CASSLTVDNIAGASYNEQFF

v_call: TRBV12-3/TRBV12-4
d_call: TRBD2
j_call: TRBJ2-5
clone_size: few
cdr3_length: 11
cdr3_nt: TGTGCCAGCACTAGCGGAGAGACCCAGTACTTC
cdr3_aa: CASTSGETQYF

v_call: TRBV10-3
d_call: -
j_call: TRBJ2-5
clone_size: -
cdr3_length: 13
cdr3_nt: TGTGCCATCAGTGAAGGGACAAAAGAGACCCAGTACTTC
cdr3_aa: CAISEGTKETQYF

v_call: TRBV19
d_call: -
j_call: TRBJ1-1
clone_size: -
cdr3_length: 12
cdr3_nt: TGTGCCAGTAAAAGGGCGAACACTGAAGCTTTCTTT
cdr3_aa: CASKRANTEAFF

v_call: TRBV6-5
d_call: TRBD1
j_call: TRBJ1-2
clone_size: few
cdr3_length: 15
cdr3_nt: TGTGCCAGCAGTACCGGGACAGTCTATAACTATGGCTACACCTTC
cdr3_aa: CASSTGTVYNYGYTF

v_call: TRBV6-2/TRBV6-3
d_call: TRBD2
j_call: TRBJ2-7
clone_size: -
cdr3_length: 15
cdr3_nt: TGTGCCAGCAGTTCAACTAGCGCCGGCTCCTACGAGCAGTACTTC
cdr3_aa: CASSSTSAGSYEQYF

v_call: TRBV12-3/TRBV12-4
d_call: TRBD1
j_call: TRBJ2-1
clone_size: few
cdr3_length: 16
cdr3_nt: TGTGCCAGCAGTAGGACAGGGGGCCTCTCCTACAATGAGCAGTTCTTC
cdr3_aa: CASSRTGGLSYNEQFF

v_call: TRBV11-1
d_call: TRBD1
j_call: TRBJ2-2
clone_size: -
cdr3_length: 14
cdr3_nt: TGTGCCAGCAGGCCGGACAGGACGACCGGGGAGCTGTTTTTT
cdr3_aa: CASRPDRTTGELFF

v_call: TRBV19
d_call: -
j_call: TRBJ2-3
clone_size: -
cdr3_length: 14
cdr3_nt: TGTGCCAGTAGTAAGGGACTCAGCACAGATACGCAGTATTTT
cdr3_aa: CASSKGLSTDTQYF

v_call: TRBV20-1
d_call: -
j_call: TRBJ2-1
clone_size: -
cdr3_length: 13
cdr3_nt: TGCAGTGCTTCGGGGTTATCCTACAATGAGCAGTTCTTC
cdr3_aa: CSASGLSYNEQFF

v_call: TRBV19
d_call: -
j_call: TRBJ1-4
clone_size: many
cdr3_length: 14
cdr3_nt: TGTGCCAGTAGTTCAGGAGGAACTAATGAAAAACTGTTTTTT
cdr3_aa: CASSSGGTNEKLFF

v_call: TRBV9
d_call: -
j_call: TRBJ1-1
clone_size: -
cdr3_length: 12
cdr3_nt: TGTGCCAGCAGCTCAGAGCCTCATGAGGCTTTCTTT
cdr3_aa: CASSSEPHEAFF

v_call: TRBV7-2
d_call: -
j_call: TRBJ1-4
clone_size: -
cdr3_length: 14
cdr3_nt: TGTGCCAGCAGCTTGCAGGGAGGGAATGAAAAACTGTTTTTT
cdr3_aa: CASSLQGGNEKLFF

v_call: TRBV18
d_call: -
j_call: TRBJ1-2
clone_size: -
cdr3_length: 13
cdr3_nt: TGTGCCAGCTCGTACGACAGTAAATATGGCTACACCTTC
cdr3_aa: CASSYDSKYGYTF

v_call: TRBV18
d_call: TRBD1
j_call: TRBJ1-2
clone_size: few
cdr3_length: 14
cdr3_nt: TGTGCCAGCTCGAGGACAGGGGATCAGGATGGCTACACCTTC
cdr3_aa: CASSRTGDQDGYTF